This passage covers 12 T cell receptor beta chains from one sample sequenced in a study of blood T cell repertoires in COVID-19. TCRdb's table, derived via immunoSEQ multiplex PCR, lists solely in-frame clones and lacks some. In the table there are 400,000 or so clones, 80% to 90% of which are singletons. Sequenced sample: peripheral blood. These receptors were obtained from a young man with COVID-19, enrolled during active disease.

The CDR3: CASSAGLAGDEQYF. The CDR3 DNA is TGTGCCAGCAGCGCCGGACTAGCGGGAGACGAGCAGTACTTC. The chain has TRBV7-8 and TRBJ2-7; 13 bases align to TRBD2. The V and J ends lost 5 bases and 5 bases, in that order; junction bases with no gene match: 3. There are 14 residues in the CDR3. The germline CDR1 and CDR2 sequences are SGHVS and FQNEAQ.

The chain carries TRBV18 and TRBJ2-3; TRBD2 matches 15 bases. Germline V CDR1 and CDR2: KGHSH, LQKENI. The CDR3 has 17 amino acids. With V trimmed by 5 bases and J by 5 bases, 8 bases remained unmatched. In DNA form, the CDR3 reads TGTGCCAGCTCATCCTGGACTAGCGGGGGGGCAAGAGATACGCAGTATTTT. The encoded protein is CASSSWTSGGARDTQYF.

This clone was counted once. The V gene is TRBV19, the J gene TRBJ1-6; 9 nucleotides agree with TRBD1. V lost 7 bases to trimming and J lost 9 bases; unmatched junction nucleotides: 13. Germline loops: CDR1 LNHDA, CDR2 SQIVND (reference sequence). The CDR3 covers 16 residues. The DNA for the CDR3 is TGTGCCAGTACTAAGGGTGACAGGGGGTTTATTTCACCCCTCCACTTT. Residues: CASTKGDRGFISPLHF.

J is TRBJ2-3 and V is TRBV30; the D gene is possibly TRBD2 (6 bases). The length of the CDR3 is 14 residues. Germline V gene sequence: CDR1 GTSNPN, CDR2 SVGIG (reference sequence). Trimming took off 1 base at V and 10 bases at J, with 18 bases between the two ends. As DNA, the CDR3 is TGTGCCTGGAGTGACCCCCCGACTAGTCTCCCGCAGTATTTT. It translates to CAWSDPPTSLPQYF.

The sample holds one count of this clone. The genes are TRBV3-1 (or the pseudogene TRBV3-2) and TRBJ2-5; perhaps TRBD1 as D (6 bases). This CDR3 comprises 15 residues. Trimming shortened V by 4 bases and J by 3 bases, and 15 bases separated the two germline ends. Looked up from germline, CDR1 is LGHDT and CDR2 is YNNKEL (reference sequence). The CDR3 sequence is CASSRRQALKETQYF. In DNA, the CDR3 is TGTGCCAGCAGCCGTAGACAGGCACTAAAAGAGACCCAGTACTTC.

The rearrangement uses TRBV7-9 and TRBJ2-7; maybe TRBD2 (6 bases). Germline V CDR1 and CDR2: SEHNR, FQNEAQ (reference sequence). This CDR3 is 14 amino acids long. Trimming removed 1 base at V and 3 bases at J, with 10 bases between. The CDR3 reads CASSLGLASYEQYF. Here the CDR3 DNA reads TGTGCCAGCAGCTTAGGGCTAGCGAGCTACGAGCAGTACTTC.

The J gene is TRBJ2-1, the V gene TRBV4-1; a possible D gene is TRBD2 (6 bases). Germline loops: CDR1 MGHRA, CDR2 YSYEKL. V was pared by 7 bases and J by 9 bases, with 25 bases between. The CDR3 covers 16 residues. This CDR3 reads CASTLGGTPRVGEQFF. The CDR3 DNA follows: TGCGCCAGCACCCTGGGCGGGACTCCCCGTGTTGGTGAGCAGTTCTTC.

The V gene is TRBV15, the J gene TRBJ2-5; D unclear. The germline V gene encodes CDR1 LNHNV and CDR2 YYDKDF (reference sequence). The CDR3 has 14 amino acids. V gave up 1 base and J gave up 5 bases, with 11 bases separating them. The CDR3 region is CATSRGAPSETQYF. DNA of the CDR3: TGTGCCACCAGCAGAGGGGCACCGTCTGAGACCCAGTACTTC.

DNA for the CDR3: TGTGCCAGCGCGCACTACAGGGGGCCGAACACCGGGGAGCTGTTTTTT. Amino acids: CASAHYRGPNTGELFF. V gene TRBV3-1 (or the pseudogene TRBV3-2) combines with J gene TRBJ2-2; 9 bases map to TRBD1. V was pared by 8 bases and J by 0 bases, with 7 bases of the junction left unmatched. Per germline, CDR1 LGHDT and CDR2 YNNKEL (reference sequence). The CDR3 has 16 residues.

This clone is a singleton in its sample. The chain recombines TRBV29-1 with TRBJ1-2; 7 bases align to TRBD1. The CDR3 is 14 amino acids. Per germline, CDR1 SQVTM and CDR2 ANQGSEA. Unmatched junction bases numbered 5, after V lost 3 bases and J lost 1 base. CDR3 sequence reads: CSVDDRAGNYGYTF. CDR3 DNA: TGCAGCGTTGACGACAGGGCCGGTAACTATGGCTACACCTTC.

This clone was counted a single time. The chain has TRBV19 and TRBJ2-7, with D perhaps TRBD2 (5 bases). Trimming shortened V by 8 bases and J by 4 bases, and 21 bases separated the two germline ends. Germline V gene lookup returns CDR1 LNHDA and CDR2 SQIVND (reference sequence). CDR3 length equals 15 residues. The CDR3 spells CASALGSRVGYEQYF. The CDR3 nucleotides read TGTGCCAGTGCCCTAGGGAGCCGCGTTGGTTACGAGCAGTACTTC.

This clone was recorded once. The chain recombines TRBV5-1 with TRBJ2-1, with D maybe TRBD2 (6 bases). Germline V lookup: CDR1 SGHRS, CDR2 YFSETQ. The V gene lost 4 bases and the J gene lost 8 bases, with 13 bases spanning the gap. The CDR3 spans 13 residues. CDR3 region: CASSVGEADEQFF. The CDR3 coding sequence is TGCGCCAGCAGCGTTGGGGAGGCGGATGAGCAGTTCTTC.